A single sample is the source of the 9 T cell receptor beta chains below, sequenced in a study of CD8 T cells in Susac syndrome (dated 2019 in TCRdb). The method was the immunoSEQ multiplex PCR assay. RNA was extracted with the RNeasy kit and roughly 0.45 to 1 ug was reverse transcribed using random hexamers. TCRdb itself trimmed the public reads at Q25 with fastp, ran MiXCR and retained productive beta chains. Duplicate CDR3 protein sequences are folded into a single record with the most common DNA and genes. The sample table shows about 200,000 distinct CDR3 sequences, and over 85% are seen once. Jointly, the top ten make up less than 0.11% of the sample. The sample comprised CD4+ T cells from PBMCs. Receptors were obtained from a human donor in good health.

This chain connects TRBV7-9 to TRBJ2-5; D gene uncertain. Germline loops: CDR1 SEHNR, CDR2 FQNEAQ (reference sequence). Trimming cost V 3 bases and J 7 bases, with 15 bases left between them. CDR3 length: 14 amino acids. CDR3 nucleotide sequence: TGTGCCAGCAGCTTGGGTAGCAAAGATGGGACCCAGTACTTC. This sequence encodes CASSLGSKDGTQYF.

The table lists this clonotype with a few counts. The junction departs from germline at one end; a sequencing error may be responsible. The rearrangement joins TRBV7-7 to TRBJ2-2, with no clear D. This CDR3 comprises 12 residues. Germline V gene lookup returns CDR1 SSHAT and CDR2 FNYEAQ (reference sequence). The CDR3 here is CASSLSVGELFF. CDR3 nucleotides: TGTGCTAGCAGTCTGAGCGTCGGGGAGCTGTTTTTT.

This sequence joins TRBV20-1 and TRBJ2-3; 9 bases line up with TRBD2. V lost 3 bases, J lost 3 bases, and 7 bases stayed unmatched. Germline CDR1 is DFQATT and CDR2 is SNEGSKA (reference sequence). The CDR3 sequence is 15 residues long. The CDR3 DNA follows: TGCAGTGCTAGCTATTCGCGGGAGGGAACAGATACGCAGTATTTT. Protein sequence: CSASYSREGTDTQYF.

This chain links TRBV3-1 with TRBJ2-1, with D perhaps TRBD1 (5 bases). The length of the CDR3 is 14 residues. Trimming shortened V by 5 bases and J by 6 bases, and 14 bases separated the two germline ends. Germline CDR1 is LGHDT and CDR2 is YNNKEL (reference sequence). DNA for the CDR3: TGTGCCAGCAGCTCAGAGGTTACAGGCAATGAGCAGTTCTTC. This sequence encodes CASSSEVTGNEQFF.

This rearrangement joins TRBV18 to TRBJ2-3; D gene uncertain. V was trimmed by 3 bases and J by 0 bases, leaving 10 bases between them. Germline assignment: CDR1 KGHSH and CDR2 LQKENI. The CDR3 is made up of 15 amino acids. CDR3 protein: CASSPLIGSTDTQYF. The CDR3 DNA reads TGTGCCAGCTCACCCCTCATTGGCAGCACAGATACGCAGTATTTT.

This clonotype was counted once. The chain recombines TRBV2 with TRBJ1-2; 7 bases line up with TRBD1. Unmatched junction bases numbered 3, after V lost 0 bases and J lost 8 bases. CDR1 and CDR2 from the germline V gene are SNHLY and FYNNEI. The CDR3 length is 13 residues. The CDR3 loop is CASSEAGTEGYTF. As DNA, the CDR3 is TGTGCCAGCAGTGAAGCGGGGACAGAGGGCTACACCTTC. Supplemented by reference TRBV2 and TRBJ1-2, the full variable domain reads EPEVTQTPSHQVTQMGQEVILRCVPISNHLYFYWYRQILGQKVEFLVSFYNNEISEKSEIFDDQFSVERPDGSNFTLKIRSTKLEDSAMYFCASSEAGTEGYTFGSGTRLTVV.

The CDR3 sequence: CASSNSRDYGYTF. DNA of the CDR3: TGCGCCAGCAGCAACTCCAGGGACTATGGCTACACCTTC. The chain has TRBV5-1 and TRBJ1-2; D possibly corresponds to TRBD1 (5 bases). Germline CDR1 and CDR2: SGHRS and YFSETQ. The CDR3 is made up of 13 amino acids. Trimming cost V 4 bases and J 3 bases, with 10 bases left between them.

The rearrangement links TRBV20-1 to TRBJ1-5; a weak D match, TRBD1 (5 bases). The CDR3 consists of 13 residues. Germline V gene data show CDR1 as DFQATT and CDR2 as SNEGSKA (reference sequence). The germline V and J ends were trimmed by 5 bases and 9 bases, with 17 bases remaining between them. The CDR3 is CSAGYGATRPQHF. The CDR3 DNA reads TGCAGTGCTGGGTACGGGGCGACACGGCCCCAGCATTTT.

The V and J genes are TRBV29-1 and TRBJ2-6; no firm D call. The germline V gene has CDR1 SQVTM and CDR2 ANQGSEA. This CDR3 has 14 amino acids. The ends were cut back, 7 bases at V and 1 base at J, with 11 bases in the middle. CDR3: CSGLFGSGANVLTF. The CDR3 DNA reads as TGCAGCGGATTATTTGGGTCTGGGGCCAACGTCCTGACTTTC.